The present entry profiles one TCR beta chain with its context. Its antigen remains unknown. The data belong to a study of T cell responses to AZD1222 COVID-19 vaccine. General study findings and limits: Samples come after the peak T cell response, not at day 14. Epitopes outside B.1.351 and B.1.1.7 mutated regions reportedly drew nearly half of spike TCRs. Most donors were white British and more were female, and clonal diversity was possibly underestimated.

Measured with immunoSEQ multiplex PCR; TCRdb has only the in-frame clones, and not every one. The sample records fewer than 90,000 clones, 89% being singletons. Second-dose timings of about 4 or about 12 weeks were pooled. The source was peripheral blood, collected 28 days after the second AZD1222 dose. The TCR comes from an adult who received the AZD1222 COVID-19 vaccine.

CDR3 sequence (DNA): TGTGCCAGCAGCCCAGAGCGGGGAGAAGAGACCCAGTACTTC. Encoded protein: CASSPERGEETQYF. The chain couples TRBV7-6 to TRBJ2-5; TRBD2 matches at 7 bases. The germline V gene encodes CDR1 SGHVS and CDR2 FNYEAQ. V lost 5 bases to trimming and J lost 3 bases; unmatched junction nucleotides: 6. This CDR3 is 14 amino acids long.